Each of the 11 T cell receptor beta chains below was sequenced from the same sample in a study of T cell responses to AZD1222 COVID-19 vaccine (dated by TCRdb to the early 2020s). The sample's time point label is to be understood as: baseline before first vaccination. Library preparation was by the immunoSEQ multiplex PCR assay. The table comes from immuneACCESS by way of TCRdb, which keeps in-frame sequences with V and J called. Part of the clones is missing from these tables; in studies checked, under half for an unresolved V gene and the rest for unknown reasons. The sample table records about 100,000 clones; 92% of these occur just once. The leading ten clones occupy approximately 1.3% of the sample. The specimen was peripheral blood, collected on day 0 of AZD1222 vaccination. The receptor set was obtained from an adult in good health.

This clone was observed a single time. The CDR3 nucleotides are TGTGCCAGCACTCCGGGCTGGGGGGTCGGCAATCAGCCCCAGCATTTT. Translating it yields CASTPGWGVGNQPQHF. This chain uses TRBV27 with TRBJ1-5; D possibly corresponds to TRBD1 (5 bases). Looked up from germline, CDR1 is MNHEY and CDR2 is SMNVEV (reference sequence). V was shortened by 7 bases and J by 2 bases, with 18 bases between the two germline ends. This CDR3 contains 16 residues.

The chain employs TRBV7-2 and TRBJ2-7, with D perhaps TRBD1 or TRBD2 (5 bases each). CDR3 length equals 13 residues. V was shortened by 2 bases and J by 3 bases, with 8 bases between the two germline ends. From germline, CDR1 is SGHTA and CDR2 FQGNSA. The CDR3 DNA is TGTGCCAGCAGCTTATTGGGGGACTACGAGCAGTACTTC. Protein: CASSLLGDYEQYF. The complete variable domain, with remaining parts taken from reference TRBV7-2 and TRBJ2-7, reads GAGVSQSPSNKVTEKGKDVELRCDPISGHTALYWYRQSLGQGLEFLIYFQGNSAPDKSGLPSDRFSAERTGGSVSTLTIQRTQQEDSAVYLCASSLLGDYEQYFGPGTRLTVT.

The CDR3 nucleotides read TGTGCCAGCAGCCAAGAGAGGATTCCCGGGGAGCTGTTTTTT. Translation: CASSQERIPGELFF. This rearrangement joins TRBV4-2 to TRBJ2-2; D is ambiguous. Trimming removed 0 bases at V and 6 bases at J, with 8 bases between. The CDR3 consists of 14 residues. Germline CDR1 is LGHNA and CDR2 is YNFKEQ.

The chain employs TRBV5-1 and TRBJ2-1, with D perhaps TRBD2 (6 bases). The CDR3 spans 15 residues. V shed 2 bases and J shed 7 bases, with 16 bases lying between them. The germline V gene has CDR1 SGHRS and CDR2 YFSETQ. CDR3 DNA sequence: TGCGCCAGCAGCTTAATGGGGGGAGTTTGGAATGAGCAGTTCTTC. This sequence encodes CASSLMGGVWNEQFF.

The V and J genes are TRBV9 and TRBJ1-6, with D maybe TRBD1 (6 bases). CDR3 length: 15 amino acids. Between the trimmed V and J ends, which lost 0 bases and 9 bases, there was a span of 13 bases. Germline V lookup: CDR1 SGDLS, CDR2 YYNGEE. Here the CDR3 DNA reads TGTGCCAGCAGCGTAGTCGCCAGGGGTGGTTCACCCCTCCACTTT. It translates to CASSVVARGGSPLHF. The full variable domain, in which reference TRBV9 and TRBJ1-6 provide the parts outside the CDR3, is DSGVTQTPKHLITATGQRVTLRCSPRSGDLSVYWYQQSLDQGLQFLIQYYNGEERAKGNILERFSAQQFPDLHSELNLSSLELGDSALYFCASSVVARGGSPLHFGNGTRLTVT.

This clone has more than one count but fewer than ten. The chain recombines TRBV10-3 with TRBJ1-6, with TRBD1 identical over 9 bases. Looked up from germline, CDR1 is ENHRY and CDR2 is SYGVKD. The CDR3 totals 16 residues. V trimming: 3 bases; J trimming: 7 bases; junction bases outside the gene matches: 7. CDR3 amino acids: CAISDSSGTGNSPLHF. The DNA for the CDR3 is TGTGCCATCAGTGATTCTTCCGGGACAGGGAATTCACCCCTCCACTTT.

V and J are TRBV6-5 and TRBJ1-1; D gene uncertain. The CDR3 contains 15 residues. V lost 7 bases to trimming and J lost 2 bases, with 17 bases between them. Germline V gene data show CDR1 as MNHEY and CDR2 as SVGAGI. The CDR3 reads CASIGLAAGNTEAFF. CDR3 DNA sequence: TGTGCCAGCATCGGCCTCGCGGCGGGCAACACTGAAGCTTTCTTT.

This chain uses TRBV27 with TRBJ2-1; 8 bases line up with TRBD2. The J segment lost 6 bases and the V segment lost 6 bases, leaving 4 bases of the junction unmatched. The CDR3 sequence is 13 residues long. Germline CDR1 and CDR2: MNHEY and SMNVEV (reference sequence). The CDR3 DNA reads TGTGCCAGCAGGACCGGGACTAGCAATGAGCAGTTCTTC. It yields the protein CASRTGTSNEQFF.

J is TRBJ2-5 and V is TRBV7-2; D uncertain. V was shortened by 4 bases and J by 4 bases, with 16 bases between the two germline ends. Germline V gene data show CDR1 as SGHTA and CDR2 as FQGNSA. The CDR3 length is 15 residues. This chain's CDR3 is CASSSQYSGRETQYF. The CDR3 coding sequence is TGTGCCAGCAGCTCGCAGTATTCCGGTCGAGAGACCCAGTACTTC. The complete variable domain, with remaining parts taken from reference TRBV7-2 and TRBJ2-5, reads GAGVSQSPSNKVTEKGKDVELRCDPISGHTALYWYRQSLGQGLEFLIYFQGNSAPDKSGLPSDRFSAERTGGSVSTLTIQRTQQEDSAVYLCASSSQYSGRETQYFGPGTRLLVL.

The chain uses TRBV10-3 and TRBJ1-1; D is possibly TRBD1 (6 bases). The CDR3 covers 13 residues. V was trimmed by 7 bases and J by 7 bases, leaving 16 bases between them. From germline, CDR1 is ENHRY and CDR2 SYGVKD. For the CDR3, the DNA is TGTGCCATCAATCCTGGGGGGGGGCGTGAAGCTTTCTTT. This translates into CAINPGGGREAFF.

This sequence joins TRBV19 and TRBJ1-5, with D maybe TRBD1 (5 bases). The germline V and J ends were trimmed by 3 bases and 1 base, with 10 bases remaining between them. CDR1 is LNHDA and CDR2 is SQIVND in the germline V gene (reference sequence). CDR3 size: 15 residues. Here the CDR3 reads CASSMAGTSNQPQHF. CDR3 coding DNA: TGTGCCAGTAGTATGGCAGGGACCAGCAATCAGCCCCAGCATTTT.